These 28 T cell receptor beta chains were all obtained from the same sample, sequenced in a study of molecular identifiers for immune sequencing clone quantification. MiXCR, applied by TCRdb to the PCR reads, yields one record per CDR3 protein. The table lists tens of thousands of distinct CDR3 sequences, roughly a fifth of them singletons, with under 1.3% in the top ten. Sample: naive CD8+ T cells from blood, with Jurkat cell RNA spiked in. Subset of the sample: FACS-sorted CD8+CD4-CCR7+CD45RA+ naive T cells. These receptors all stem from a human donor in good health. Some libraries in this study had Jurkat cell RNA spiked in.

This chain links TRBV7-2 with TRBJ2-3; a possible D gene is TRBD2 (7 bases). The CDR3 runs 17 residues. Germline CDR1 SGHTA, CDR2 FQGNSA. V gave up 5 bases and J gave up 5 bases, with 23 bases separating them. DNA of the CDR3: TGTGCCAGCAGCCTAGGCACTTACGGGGGGCGCGGAGATACGCAGTATTTT. It yields the protein CASSLGTYGGRGDTQYF.

This clonotype was seen at least ten times. V gene TRBV6-1 combines with J gene TRBJ2-3; 11 bases are a match to TRBD2. J lost 2 bases, V lost 3 bases, and 4 bases had no gene match. The germline CDR1 and CDR2 sequences are MNHNS and SASEGT. The CDR3 is made up of 16 amino acids. Written as DNA, the CDR3 is TGTGCCAGCAGTGAGCTGACTAGCGGGACCACAGATACGCAGTATTTT. Translating gives CASSELTSGTTDTQYF.

Note on this clonotype: Since the CDR3 does not end with the conserved phenylalanine or tryptophan, this likely comes from a read error. The rearrangement links TRBV2 to TRBJ1-4; possibly TRBD1 for D (5 bases). V was pared by 6 bases and J by 0 bases, with 17 bases between. Germline lookup yields CDR1 SNHLY and CDR2 FYNNEI. This CDR3 is 17 amino acids long. The CDR3 loop reads CASSKAPGRTTNEKLFY. In DNA form, the CDR3 reads TGTGCCAGCAGCAAAGCACCGGGACGGACAACTAATGAAAAACTGTTTTAT.

This clonotype was seen at least ten times. The chain is built from TRBV4-3 and TRBJ2-7, with a possible D match to TRBD2 (6 bases). The V and J ends lost 4 bases and 3 bases respectively, with 13 bases between them. Per germline, CDR1 LGHNA and CDR2 YSLEER. CDR3 length: 14 amino acids. The CDR3 DNA sequence: TGCGCCAGCAGCCCCCAACTAGCAGGCTACGAGCAGTACTTC. Amino acid sequence: CASSPQLAGYEQYF.

This clonotype was seen at least ten times. The chain couples TRBV29-1 to TRBJ2-2, with D possibly matching TRBD1 (6 bases). Germline CDR1 and CDR2: SQVTM and ANQGSEA. V gave up 7 bases and J gave up 6 bases, with 9 bases separating them. The CDR3 covers 11 residues. The CDR3 DNA reads TGCAGCGCAACAGGGTCCGGGGAGCTGTTTTTT. Translating it yields CSATGSGELFF.

V and J are TRBV4-3 and TRBJ2-1, with D maybe TRBD2 (5 bases). Trimming pared 1 base from V and 5 bases from J, leaving 9 bases between. This CDR3 has 14 residues. Germline CDR1 LGHNA, CDR2 YSLEER. The CDR3 DNA reads as TGCGCCAGCAGCCAAGGAGGGCTAGACAATGAGCAGTTCTTC. Translating it yields CASSQGGLDNEQFF.

This clonotype was counted ten times or more. The V and J genes are TRBV24-1 and TRBJ2-1, with 9 bases matching TRBD1. Looked up from germline, CDR1 is KGHDR and CDR2 is SFDVKD. With V trimmed by 5 bases and J by 2 bases, 12 bases remained unmatched. The CDR3 consists of 18 residues. This CDR3 is CATSGTGELGTTYNEQFF. For the CDR3, the DNA is TGTGCCACCAGTGGGACAGGGGAGTTAGGGACGACCTACAATGAGCAGTTCTTC.

Many counts were recorded for this clonotype. The chain has TRBV12-3 or TRBV12-4 and TRBJ2-7, with TRBD1 as a possible D gene (6 bases). V was shortened by 5 bases and J by 6 bases, with 11 bases between the two germline ends. This CDR3 has 12 amino acids. The CDR3 sequence: CASSATGPEQYF. The DNA of the CDR3 is TGTGCCAGCAGTGCCACAGGGCCCGAGCAGTACTTC.

This clonotype was seen ten or more times. V usage is TRBV14 and J usage is TRBJ2-7; D is ambiguous. Per the germline V gene, CDR1 is SGHDN and CDR2 is FVKESK. The CDR3 has 15 amino acids. V was trimmed by 6 bases and J by 0 bases, leaving 15 bases between them. The CDR3 DNA follows: TGTGCCAGCAGGAAGGTAGTCTCGGCCTCCTACGAGCAGTACTTC. Protein: CASRKVVSASYEQYF.

At least ten counts were recorded for this clonotype. The CDR3 DNA sequence: TGTGCCAGCAGCTTACAAGGGACAGGGGCCCTCGCAAACTACGAGCAGTACTTC. This sequence encodes CASSLQGTGALANYEQYF. The rearrangement joins TRBV7-6 to TRBJ2-7, with 10 bases fitting TRBD1. Losses at the gene ends were 2 bases for V and 3 bases for J; bases not matched to a gene: 13. Germline-derived CDR1 and CDR2 are SGHVS and FNYEAQ. The CDR3 is made up of 18 amino acids.

This clonotype was recorded at least ten times. The chain couples TRBV7-2 to TRBJ2-1, with 9 bases aligning to TRBD2. This CDR3 spans 16 amino acids. Trimming cost V 4 bases and J 8 bases; bases outside gene matches: 12. Germline-derived CDR1 and CDR2 are SGHTA and FQGNSA. CDR3 DNA sequence: TGTGCCAGCAGCTCCCCTCCGGGCGGGGGGGAGTATGAGCAGTTCTTC. Its protein is CASSSPPGGGEYEQFF.

This clonotype turned up a few times. Compared with germline, one end of the junction differs, possibly owing to a read error. The chain carries TRBV2 and TRBJ2-1; D call uncertain. Germline V gene sequence: CDR1 SNHLY, CDR2 FYNNEI. The CDR3 runs to 13 residues. The CDR3 protein is CAGSSPGSLEQFF. CDR3 sequence (DNA): TGTGCCGGCAGTTCCCCGGGCAGCCTGGAGCAGTTCTTC.

On this clonotype: An end of the junction differs from the germline gene, which may be a read error. This chain connects TRBV5-1 to TRBJ2-3; no clear D. Germline V gives CDR1 SGHRS, CDR2 YFSETQ. The CDR3 is 17 amino acids. CDR3: CASSLSSSTIGTDTQRF. The DNA for the CDR3 is TGCGCCAGCAGCTTGTCTTCTTCGACGATAGGAACAGATACGCAGCGTTTT.

This clonotype was observed many times. V usage is TRBV4-3 and J usage is TRBJ2-3; 8 bases align to TRBD1. Germline assignment: CDR1 LGHNA and CDR2 YSLEER. Losses at the gene ends were 4 bases for V and 6 bases for J; bases not matched to a gene: 9. The length of the CDR3 is 15 residues. CDR3 DNA: TGCGCCAGCAGCCCACTGGCAGGGGGCCGTGATACGCAGTATTTT. Amino acids: CASSPLAGGRDTQYF.

This clonotype was seen at least ten times. The chain couples TRBV6-5 to TRBJ2-5; a weak D match, TRBD2 (5 bases). V was pared by 5 bases and J by 5 bases, with 12 bases between. This CDR3 comprises 13 residues. Germline loops: CDR1 MNHEY, CDR2 SVGAGI. This chain's CDR3 is CASSRSSDETQYF. CDR3 nucleotides: TGTGCCAGCAGTCGGAGTAGCGATGAGACCCAGTACTTC.

Judged by abundance, this clonotype is medium-sized. V usage is TRBV2 and J usage is TRBJ2-3; 7 bases map to TRBD1. The CDR3 consists of 15 residues. Germline V gene lookup returns CDR1 SNHLY and CDR2 FYNNEI. The ends lost 5 bases at V and 2 bases at J; junction bases unmatched: 7. CDR3 sequence reads: CASSRTTGVTDTQYF. DNA of the CDR3: TGTGCCAGCAGTCGAACCACAGGGGTCACAGATACGCAGTATTTT.

This clonotype occurred many times. J is TRBJ1-2 and V is TRBV30; D gene unclear. Trimming stripped 0 bases from V and 5 bases from J, with 7 bases between. CDR1 and CDR2 from the germline V gene are GTSNPN and SVGIG (reference sequence). The CDR3 has 12 amino acids. The CDR3 coding sequence is TGTGCCTGGAGTGTGTCCGGTTATGGCTACACCTTC. Its protein product is CAWSVSGYGYTF. The complete variable domain, with remaining parts taken from reference TRBV30 and TRBJ1-2, reads SQTIHQWPATLVQPVGSPLSLECTVEGTSNPNLYWYRQAAGRGLQLLFYSVGIGQISSEVPQNLSASRPQDRQFILSSKKLLLSDSGFYLCAWSVSGYGYTFGSGTRLTVV.

This clonotype was recorded only once. A read error may be the cause here, since a much bigger clone is one base away. The V call is TRBV4-1, the J call TRBJ2-7; 7 nucleotides agree with TRBD1. CDR3 length: 14 amino acids. Germline loops: CDR1 MGHRA, CDR2 YSYEKL. The CDR3 DNA follows: TGCGCCAGCGGCCACAGGACAGGATCCTACGAGCAGTACTTC. This codes for CASGHRTGSYEQYF.

This clonotype was picked up many times. The V and J genes are TRBV4-3 and TRBJ2-7; the D is unclear. The CDR3 is made up of 15 amino acids. CDR1 LGHNA and CDR2 YSLEER come from the germline V gene. Trimming left V 0 bases short and J 2 bases short, with 11 bases between. The CDR3 spells CASSQDRAATYEQYF. The CDR3 DNA sequence: TGCGCCAGCAGCCAAGACCGCGCGGCTACCTACGAGCAGTACTTC.

This clonotype has ten or more counts. The V and J genes are TRBV7-9 and TRBJ2-3, with TRBD1 identical over 8 bases. The V gene's germline CDR1 is SEHNR and CDR2 FQNEAQ (reference sequence). The V gene end was trimmed by 6 bases and the J gene end by 1 base; junction bases not matched to a gene: 9. The CDR3 consists of 16 residues. The CDR3 sequence is CASSSVTGDGTDTQYF. The CDR3 DNA reads as TGTGCCAGCAGTTCAGTGACAGGGGATGGCACAGATACGCAGTATTTT.

This clonotype was seen at least ten times. The chain joins TRBV20-1 to TRBJ2-7; 11 nucleotides match TRBD1. Germline V gives CDR1 DFQATT, CDR2 SNEGSKA (reference sequence). The CDR3 is 16 residues long. V was clipped by 0 bases and J by 3 bases; unmatched bases: 7. CDR3 coding DNA: TGCAGTGCTAGAGATTCGGGACAGGGGGTGTTCTACGAGCAGTACTTC. Translated, it gives CSARDSGQGVFYEQYF.

This clonotype was recorded at least ten times. The chain combines TRBV29-1 with TRBJ2-1; 9 bases are a match to TRBD2. V was clipped by 0 bases and J by 6 bases; unmatched bases: 12. The CDR3 spans 17 residues. Germline V CDR1 and CDR2: SQVTM, ANQGSEA. This CDR3 reads CSVEDGGASGEPNEQFF. The CDR3 DNA reads as TGCAGCGTTGAAGATGGCGGGGCTAGCGGGGAACCCAATGAGCAGTTCTTC.

This clonotype was detected many times. V is TRBV19 and J is TRBJ2-2, with no clear D. With 4 bases removed from V and 5 bases from J, the gap between germline ends came to 5 bases. The CDR3 covers 12 residues. Germline CDR1 and CDR2: LNHDA and SQIVND (reference sequence). The CDR3 here is CASSNPTGELFF. The CDR3 coding sequence is TGTGCCAGTAGTAATCCGACCGGGGAGCTGTTTTTT.

In its sample, this clonotype was seen many times. The V gene is TRBV7-6, the J gene TRBJ2-7; 7 bases line up with TRBD1. Germline values: CDR1 SGHVS, CDR2 FNYEAQ. V shed 5 bases, J shed 0 bases, and the junction held 7 bases outside the gene matches. The CDR3 is made up of 15 amino acids. CDR3 coding DNA: TGTGCCAGCAGCCCCAACCGGGACAGCTCCTACGAGCAGTACTTC. Translation: CASSPNRDSSYEQYF.

In its sample, this clonotype was seen many times. This sequence joins TRBV7-7 and TRBJ2-5, with 12 bases matching TRBD2. Germline V CDR1 and CDR2: SSHAT, FNYEAQ (reference sequence). This CDR3 has 17 amino acids. V shed 1 base, J shed 5 bases, and the junction held 8 bases outside the gene matches. This chain's CDR3 is CASSLGPSGGAGETQYF. CDR3 sequence (DNA): TGTGCCAGCAGCTTAGGTCCTAGCGGGGGGGCCGGGGAGACCCAGTACTTC.

In this sample, this clonotype turned up many times. The chain recombines TRBV19 with TRBJ2-7; D unclear. Germline values: CDR1 LNHDA, CDR2 SQIVND (reference sequence). V was pared by 1 base and J by 0 bases, with 7 bases between. The CDR3 totals 14 residues. CDR3 in amino acids: CASSIGARSYEQYF. The CDR3 DNA reads as TGTGCCAGTAGTATAGGGGCCCGCTCCTACGAGCAGTACTTC.

This clonotype has a count of ten or more. The chain joins TRBV5-5 to TRBJ2-5; 7 bases agree with TRBD2. V was clipped by 3 bases and J by 2 bases; unmatched bases: 1. This CDR3 has 13 amino acids. Germline CDR1 SGHKS, CDR2 YYEKEE (reference sequence). As DNA, the CDR3 is TGTGCCAGCAGCTGGGAGGGTCAAGAGACCCAGTACTTC. Translated: CASSWEGQETQYF.

This clonotype was counted many times. The V gene is TRBV28, the J gene TRBJ2-7; D is ambiguous. The CDR3 runs to 11 residues. The V gene lost 1 base and the J gene lost 7 bases, with 5 bases spanning the gap. CDR1 MDHEN and CDR2 SYDVKM come from the germline V gene. CDR3 in amino acids: CASSLSAEQYF. As DNA, the CDR3 is TGTGCCAGCAGTTTATCCGCTGAGCAGTACTTC.